Shown below are 27 T cell receptor beta chains from a single sample sequenced in a study of shared clonotypes between healthy human individuals. The method was immunoSEQ multiplex PCR; TCRdb's version includes in-frame clones alone and lacks a portion of them. The table records roughly 2.6 million clones, around 90% of them present only once. Material for sequencing was naive CD4+ T cells sorted from blood. Subset reported: CD45RA+ positively selected. The receptors originated from a man between 18 and 35 years old in good health.

This clone was seen only once. This chain connects TRBV27 to TRBJ2-7; tentative D call: TRBD2 (5 bases). The CDR3 totals 15 residues. Trimming took off 3 bases at V and 2 bases at J, with 14 bases between the two ends. Per germline, CDR1 MNHEY and CDR2 SMNVEV (reference sequence). CDR3 sequence (DNA): TGTGCCAGCAGTTTGGCTCGGGGTGTCACCTACGAGCAGTACTTC. Translated, it gives CASSLARGVTYEQYF.

This clone was picked up one time. This chain joins TRBV2 and TRBJ2-1; 11 nucleotides line up with TRBD1. Germline V lookup: CDR1 SNHLY, CDR2 FYNNEI. Losses at the gene ends were 7 bases for V and 1 base for J; bases not matched to a gene: 3. The CDR3 contains 15 residues. For the CDR3, the DNA is TGTGCCAGCAATGGACAGGGGGCTTCCTACAATGAGCAGTTCTTC. Translation gives CASNGQGASYNEQFF.

The chain has TRBV7-2 and TRBJ1-3; 8 nucleotides line up with TRBD1. Losses at the gene ends were 3 bases for V and 0 bases for J; bases not matched to a gene: 13. This CDR3 has 19 residues. Germline CDR1 and CDR2: SGHTA and FQGNSA. The CDR3, as DNA: TGTGCCAGCAGCTTGGACAGGGCAAGGGTCCCGAGCTCTGGAAACACCATATATTTT. It specifies CASSLDRARVPSSGNTIYF.

The rearrangement joins TRBV6-5 to TRBJ2-7, with 8 bases identical to TRBD1. From germline, CDR1 is MNHEY and CDR2 SVGAGI. Trimming at V came to 6 bases and at J to 0 bases, leaving 4 bases not matched to a gene. This CDR3 is 14 amino acids long. The CDR3 DNA is TGTGCCAGCAGGGCGACAGGGGTCTCCTACGAGCAGTACTTC. Protein product: CASRATGVSYEQYF.

This clone was counted a few times. The genes are TRBV5-6 and TRBJ1-2; D remains unclear. The CDR3 is 13 amino acids. V lost 0 bases to trimming and J lost 7 bases, with 10 bases between them. Germline CDR1 reads SGHDT; CDR2 reads YYEEEE. CDR3 loop: CASSLVAGRGYTF. The CDR3 DNA sequence: TGTGCCAGCAGCTTGGTAGCAGGACGTGGCTACACCTTC.

J is TRBJ2-2 and V is TRBV10-2; 7 nucleotides line up with TRBD2. Germline V gene lookup returns CDR1 WSHSY and CDR2 SAAADI. The CDR3 contains 16 residues. V lost 4 bases and J lost 6; bases outside the gene matches: 11. The CDR3 here is CASSGGRALGAGELFF. The CDR3 DNA follows: TGCGCCAGCAGTGGGGGGAGGGCCCTCGGGGCCGGGGAGCTGTTTTTT.

In its sample, this clone was seen a few times. The same CDR3 can be traced to other DNA sequences in this sample. CDR3 DNA: TGTGCCAGCAGTCCAAACATGAACACTGAAGCTTTCTTT. It translates to CASSPNMNTEAFF. This chain connects TRBV9 to TRBJ1-1; D is uncertain. This CDR3 has 13 amino acids. Germline assignment: CDR1 SGDLS and CDR2 YYNGEE. Trimming pared 5 bases from V and 0 bases from J, leaving 8 bases between. The complete variable domain, with remaining parts taken from reference TRBV9 and TRBJ1-1, reads DSGVTQTPKHLITATGQRVTLRCSPRSGDLSVYWYQQSLDQGLQFLIQYYNGEERAKGNILERFSAQQFPDLHSELNLSSLELGDSALYFCASSPNMNTEAFFGQGTRLTVV.

The gene calls are TRBV18 and TRBJ2-7, with D possibly being TRBD2 (6 bases). V lost 2 bases, J lost 0 bases, and 8 bases lay in between. This CDR3 is built from 14 residues. The germline V gene encodes CDR1 KGHSH and CDR2 LQKENI. The CDR3 loop reads CASSPLADSYEQYF. CDR3 nucleotides: TGTGCCAGCTCACCATTAGCGGACTCCTACGAGCAGTACTTC. Full variable domain (outside the CDR3, taken from reference TRBV18 and TRBJ2-7): NAGVMQNPRHLVRRRGQEARLRCSPMKGHSHVYWYRQLPEEGLKFMVYLQKENIIDESGMPKERFSAEFPKEGPSILRIQQVVRGDSAAYFCASSPLADSYEQYFGPGTRLTVT.

A note on this clone: Within the sample, other DNA sequences also encode this same CDR3. CDR3: CASSPDLSSYNEQFF. CDR3 DNA: TGTGCCAGCTCTCCAGACTTGAGCTCCTACAATGAGCAGTTCTTC. The V call is TRBV18, the J call TRBJ2-1, with D hard to call. The CDR3 is 15 residues long. Trimming pared 6 bases from V and 0 bases from J, leaving 12 bases between. CDR1 is KGHSH and CDR2 is LQKENI in the germline V gene.

CDR3 loop: CASRPRGQIQYF. CDR3 in DNA: TGTGCCAGCAGGCCACGCGGGCAGATTCAGTACTTC. The chain recombines TRBV11-2 with TRBJ2-4, with a tentative D call TRBD2 (5 bases). The CDR3 has 12 amino acids. CDR1 SGHAT and CDR2 FQNNGV come from the germline V gene. Trimming removed 6 bases at V and 10 bases at J, with 13 bases between.

The chain has TRBV9 and TRBJ2-5, with 14 bases aligning to TRBD2. Per germline, CDR1 SGDLS and CDR2 YYNGEE. The CDR3 totals 18 residues. V was clipped by 7 bases and J by 5 bases; unmatched bases: 16. Here the CDR3 reads CASSGTSGGFPKLETQYF. CDR3 nucleotide sequence: TGTGCCAGCTCGGGGACTAGCGGGGGCTTCCCTAAATTGGAGACCCAGTACTTC.

With regard to this clone: Additional DNA sequences in this sample encode the identical CDR3. This chain uses TRBV19 with TRBJ1-5; 7 bases fit TRBD1. The CDR3 covers 14 residues. Germline V gene data show CDR1 as LNHDA and CDR2 as SQIVND (reference sequence). V lost 4 bases to trimming and J lost 1 base; unmatched junction nucleotides: 1. CDR3 bases: TGTGCCAGTAGTACACAGGGGAGCAATCAGCCCCAGCATTTT. Its translation is CASSTQGSNQPQHF.

This chain joins TRBV7-2 and TRBJ2-2; D not resolved. The V end was cut by 1 base, the J end by 3 bases, with 6 bases between. The CDR3 is made up of 14 amino acids. Germline CDR1 and CDR2: SGHTA and FQGNSA. CDR3 DNA: TGTGCCAGCAGCTTAGTGCGGTACACCGGGGAGCTGTTTTTT. It specifies CASSLVRYTGELFF. Full variable domain (missing parts from reference TRBV7-2 and TRBJ2-2): GAGVSQSPSNKVTEKGKDVELRCDPISGHTALYWYRQSLGQGLEFLIYFQGNSAPDKSGLPSDRFSAERTGGSVSTLTIQRTQQEDSAVYLCASSLVRYTGELFFGEGSRLTVL.

This clone was picked up a small number of times. The sample has other DNA sequences that encode this CDR3 too. The chain links TRBV9 to TRBJ1-1; no firm D call. The CDR3 runs to 13 residues. The germline CDR1 and CDR2 sequences are SGDLS and YYNGEE. Trimming shortened V by 0 bases and J by 4 bases, and 7 bases separated the two germline ends. The CDR3 DNA is TGTGCCAGCAGCGTAGAAAGAGCCACTGAAGCTTTCTTT. This translates into CASSVERATEAFF.

The chain carries TRBV2 and TRBJ2-7; D gene ambiguous. This CDR3 contains 13 residues. V was clipped by 4 bases and J by 0 bases, with 7 bases between them. Looked up from germline, CDR1 is SNHLY and CDR2 is FYNNEI. The CDR3 loop is CASSGTDSYEQYF. DNA of the CDR3: TGTGCCAGCAGTGGGACGGACTCCTACGAGCAGTACTTC.

The V call is TRBV7-9, the J call TRBJ2-1; D is uncertain. V was shortened by 5 bases and J by 16 bases, with 9 bases between the two germline ends. There are 9 residues in the CDR3. CDR1 and CDR2 from the germline V gene are SEHNR and FQNEAQ (reference sequence). This CDR3 reads CASSRNLFF. In nucleotides, the CDR3 is TGTGCCAGCAGCCGGAACCTTTTCTTC.

Turning to this clone: Other nucleotide sequences from this sample produce the same CDR3. The CDR3 spells CASSLDGRNTGELFF. Here the CDR3 DNA reads TGCGCCAGCAGCTTGGATGGGAGGAACACCGGGGAGCTGTTTTTT. The chain joins TRBV5-1 to TRBJ2-2, with D possibly matching TRBD2 (5 bases). Trimming removed 0 bases at V and 1 base at J, with 7 bases between. Germline CDR1 and CDR2: SGHRS and YFSETQ. The CDR3 spans 15 residues.

The DNA of the CDR3 is TGCGCCAGCAGCCCCTGGGACAGGGGTGTCGAGCAGTACTTC. This sequence encodes CASSPWDRGVEQYF. The V and J genes are TRBV5-1 and TRBJ2-7, with TRBD1 matching 10 bases. The CDR3 is 14 amino acids. Looked up from germline, CDR1 is SGHRS and CDR2 is YFSETQ. J was trimmed by 6 bases and V by 4 bases; bases with no gene match: 7.

As for this clone: At the DNA level, this CDR3 is encoded by other sequences in the same sample as well. V gene TRBV9 combines with J gene TRBJ2-2; 11 nucleotides align to TRBD1. The V gene's germline CDR1 is SGDLS and CDR2 YYNGEE. Unmatched junction bases numbered 1, after V lost 0 bases and J lost 6 bases. This CDR3 comprises 15 residues. The CDR3 DNA follows: TGTGCCAGCAGCGTAGGGACAGGGGGCTCCGGGGAGCTGTTTTTT. Its protein product is CASSVGTGGSGELFF.

For this clone: Other nucleotide sequences from this sample produce the same CDR3. CDR3 amino acids: CASSLWDRGYGYTF. The CDR3 nucleotides are TGTGCCAGCAGCTTATGGGATCGGGGCTATGGCTACACCTTC. The chain has TRBV7-2 and TRBJ1-2; D gene ambiguous. CDR3 length: 14 amino acids. The germline V gene encodes CDR1 SGHTA and CDR2 FQGNSA. V lost 2 bases and J lost 4, with 11 bases in between.

In the case of this clone: This same CDR3 is encoded by further DNA sequences in the sample. The J gene is TRBJ1-4, the V gene TRBV18; 11 bases agree with TRBD1. V lost 3 bases, J lost 7 bases, and 4 bases stayed unmatched. Germline V gene sequence: CDR1 KGHSH, CDR2 LQKENI. The CDR3 extends over 15 amino acids. The CDR3 DNA is TGTGCCAGCTCACCTCCGGGACAGGGGGGTGAAAAACTGTTTTTT. Translation: CASSPPGQGGEKLFF.

The rearrangement uses TRBV28 and TRBJ2-5; 7 bases are a match to TRBD2. V lost 2 bases to trimming and J lost 1 base; unmatched junction nucleotides: 7. The CDR3 loop spans 16 amino acids. CDR1 MDHEN and CDR2 SYDVKM come from the germline V gene. CDR3 DNA sequence: TGTGCCAGCAGTTTAGGGCGGGGGATCTCCCAAGAGACCCAGTACTTC. Protein sequence: CASSLGRGISQETQYF.

The gene calls are TRBV19 and TRBJ1-1; tentatively, D is TRBD1 (6 bases). Per germline, CDR1 LNHDA and CDR2 SQIVND (reference sequence). The germline V and J ends were trimmed by 9 bases and 1 base, with 15 bases remaining between them. This CDR3 comprises 14 residues. The CDR3 DNA is TGTGCCAGCGCTTCTGACAGGTCGAACACTGAAGCTTTCTTT. Residues: CASASDRSNTEAFF. The full variable domain, its missing parts supplied by reference TRBV19 and TRBJ1-1, is DGGITQSPKYLFRKEGQNVTLSCEQNLNHDAMYWYRQDPGQGLRLIYYSQIVNDFQKGDIAEGYSVSREKKESFPLTVTSAQKNPTAFYLCASASDRSNTEAFFGQGTRLTVV.

The J gene is TRBJ2-3, the V gene TRBV2; the D gene could be TRBD1 or TRBD2 (6 bases each). Germline CDR1 and CDR2: SNHLY and FYNNEI. The length of the CDR3 is 14 residues. The germline V and J ends were trimmed by 9 bases and 3 bases, with 16 bases remaining between them. This CDR3 is CASRGRGATDTQYF. The DNA of the CDR3 is TGTGCCAGTCGGGGGCGGGGCGCGACAGATACGCAGTATTTT.

The gene calls are TRBV7-3 and TRBJ2-2; D call uncertain. Germline CDR1 and CDR2: SGHTA and FQGTGA. The CDR3 has 12 amino acids. Trimming took 5 bases from V and 6 from J, leaving 7 bases between them. Here the CDR3 DNA reads TGTGCCAGCAGCCCGTGGGCCGGGGAGCTGTTTTTT. It encodes CASSPWAGELFF.

This clone was recorded only once. This chain connects TRBV7-2 to TRBJ2-7; D possibly matches TRBD1 or TRBD2 (5 bases each). V lost 7 bases to trimming and J lost 6 bases, with 13 bases between them. This CDR3 has 12 residues. Germline CDR1 reads SGHTA; CDR2 reads FQGNSA. In DNA, the CDR3 is TGTGCCAGCACCCCCGAGAGGGGCGAGCAGTACTTC. As protein: CASTPERGEQYF.

The V call is TRBV4-1, the J call TRBJ2-5, with D possibly matching TRBD1 (5 bases). The J call is in doubt because the DNA end fits TRBJ2-7 better. The CDR3 totals 14 residues. Germline V CDR1 and CDR2: MGHRA, YSYEKL. The CDR3 region is CASSQKTENYEQYF. The CDR3 DNA reads TGCGCCAGCAGCCAGAAGACAGAAAACTACGAGCAGTACTTC.